This T cell receptor beta chain was sequenced during a study of T cell responses to AZD1222 COVID-19 vaccine. Background on the study: Second-dose timings of about 4 or about 12 weeks were pooled. General study findings and limits: Clonal diversity was possibly underestimated; the donors were predominantly white British and more often female. Seropositivity was recorded at baseline in only a handful of AZD1222 recipients. The study reported that nearly half of spike-specific TCRs target unmutated variant regions.

V lost 1 base and J lost 6, with 12 bases in between. The CDR3 spans 15 residues. CDR1 LGHNA and CDR2 YNFKEQ come from the germline V gene. On this clone: Its specificity is unknown.

TCRdb keeps only in-frame clones here, not all; method: immunoSEQ multiplex PCR. The sample includes 100,000 to 120,000 clones, 70% to 90% of them seen just once. The sequences come from peripheral blood, collected on day 0 of AZD1222 vaccination. The rearrangement uses TRBV4-2 and TRBJ1-4, with D possibly being TRBD1 (5 bases). The source is an adult in good health. The CDR3 DNA sequence: TGTGCCAGCAGCCAAGGTTACGGGGGAGATGAAAAACTGTTTTTT. This sequence encodes CASSQGYGGDEKLFF.